Listed below are T cell receptor beta chains from one sample, sequenced in a study of T cell repertoires in ileal Crohn's disease. TCRdb's copy holds only in-frame clones and misses some; the assay was immunoSEQ multiplex PCR. The sample gives thousands of clones, roughly 69% of which show up once; roughly 29% is in the top ten. The specimen sequenced was ileal tissue. The receptors originated from an adult with Crohn's disease. CDR3s include the opening cysteine and the closing phenylalanine or tryptophan. D genes are given only for firm matches. Clone size, where shown, is once, few, many, or a class for clones that have expanded.

TRBJ1-3	.	TRBV19	.	CASSRGSSGNTIYF	TGTGCCAGTAGTCGCGGGAGCTCTGGAAACACCATATATTTT
TRBJ2-5	few	TRBV14	TRBD2	CASSQGLAGGPQETQYF	TGTGCCAGCAGCCAGGGACTAGCGGGAGGACCCCAAGAGACCCAGTACTTC
TRBJ2-6	few	TRBV12-2	.	CASRSWDRGSPPGANVLTF	TGTGCAAGTCGCTCCTGGGACAGGGGCAGCCCCCCTGGGGCCAACGTCCTGACTTTC
TRBJ1-2	.	TRBV4-3	.	CASSQVGHRVF	TGCGCCAGCAGCCAAGTGGGACATCGCGTATTC
TRBJ1-6	few	TRBV21-1	.	CASSRGQIDSPLHF	TGTGCCAGCAGCCGAGGACAGATCGATTCACCCCTCCACTTT
TRBJ1-1	.	TRBV5-8	.	CASSLGRPNTEAFF	TGTGCCAGCAGCTTGGGTCGTCCGAACACTGAAGCTTTCTTT
TRBJ1-2	.	TRBV6-9	.	CASSYGDTRRGYTF	TGTGCCAGCAGTTACGGGGACACCCGACGGGGCTACACCTTC
TRBJ1-1	.	TRBV6-1	TRBD1	CASSVRQGANTEAFF	TGTGCCAGCAGTGTCCGACAGGGGGCGAACACTGAAGCTTTCTTT
TRBJ2-1	.	TRBV19	.	CATSGPSGAQFF	TGTGCCACATCGGGACCGTCAGGGGCGCAGTTCTTC
TRBJ1-2	.	TRBV12-5	TRBD1	CASGLVPGQNFYGYTF	TGTGCTAGTGGTTTGGTACCGGGACAGAATTTCTATGGCTACACCTTC
TRBJ1-2	.	TRBV11-3	.	CASSGGQKIYGYTF	TGTGCCAGCAGCGGTGGACAGAAGATCTATGGCTACACCTTC
TRBJ1-1	.	TRBV10-1	.	CASPTYRVGTEAFF	TGCGCCAGCCCAACTTACAGGGTAGGCACTGAAGCTTTCTTT
TRBJ2-2	.	TRBV5-4	.	CASTPREQKDTGELFF	TGTGCCAGCACCCCGAGGGAACAGAAAGACACCGGGGAGCTGTTTTTT
TRBJ2-7	.	TRBV5-1	TRBD1	CASSLRTGQIPYEQYF	TGCGCCAGCAGCCTCCGGACGGGACAGATTCCCTACGAGCAGTACTTC
TRBJ2-1	.	TRBV11-3	.	CASSSQYNEQFF	TGTGCCAGCAGCTCCCAGTACAATGAGCAGTTCTTC
TRBJ1-4	.	TRBV25-1	.	CASSDEKGEETNEKLFF	TGTGCCAGCAGTGATGAAAAGGGGGAAGAAACTAATGAAAAACTGTTTTTT
TRBJ2-5	.	TRBV5-1	.	CASSLVGEWETQYF	TGTGCCAGCAGCTTGGTTGGGGAGTGGGAGACCCAGTACTTC
TRBJ2-1	.	TRBV11-3	.	CASSLPGLADEQFF	TGTGCCAGCAGCTTACCCGGACTCGCGGATGAGCAGTTCTTC
TRBJ2-7	.	TRBV11-2	.	CASSLRLAPYEQYF	TGTGCCAGCAGCTTACGGCTAGCCCCCTACGAGCAGTACTTC
TRBJ2-1	.	TRBV9	TRBD2	CASSVGTSAVNEQFF	TGTGCCAGCAGCGTAGGGACTAGCGCCGTCAATGAGCAGTTCTTC
TRBJ2-1	.	TRBV18	TRBD2	CASSPGLAGGGEQFF	TGTGCCAGCTCACCCGGACTAGCGGGAGGAGGTGAGCAGTTCTTC
TRBJ2-5	.	TRBV7-9	.	CASSSGPRQQETQYF	TGTGCCAGCAGCTCCGGCCCCAGACAGCAAGAGACCCAGTACTTC
TRBJ1-6	.	TRBV14	.	CASSQGTPNPLHF	TGTGCCAGCAGCCAAGGGACACCGAATCCCCTCCACTTT
TRBJ2-3	.	TRBV14	TRBD2	CASSQSGRALADTQYF	TGTGCCAGCAGCCAAAGCGGGAGGGCCTTAGCAGATACGCAGTATTTT
TRBJ2-7	medium-sized	TRBV5-4	.	CASSSGAVYEQYF	TGTGCCAGCAGCTCTGGGGCGGTGTACGAGCAGTACTTC
TRBJ2-5	.	TRBV7-9	.	CASSLNEAKETQYF	TGTGCCAGCAGCTTAAACGAGGCTAAGGAGACCCAGTACTTC
TRBJ2-1	few	TRBV6-5	.	CASSYDGISYNEQFF	TGTGCCAGCAGTTACGACGGGATTTCCTACAATGAGCAGTTCTTC
TRBJ1-1	.	TRBV28	.	CASSISSTTGSNTEAFF	TGTGCCAGCAGTATTAGCTCTACAACAGGGTCGAACACTGAAGCTTTCTTT
TRBJ1-3	.	TRBV7-8	.	CASSLQGTGGNTIYF	TGTGCCAGCAGCTTACAAGGCACGGGGGGAAACACCATATATTTT
TRBJ1-2	.	TRBV14	.	CASSQGANYGYTF	TGTGCCAGCAGCCAAGGAGCTAACTATGGCTACACCTTC
TRBJ1-4	.	TRBV4-1	.	CASSQPGVLWDEKLFF	TGCGCCAGCAGCCAACCTGGAGTTCTGTGGGATGAAAAACTGTTTTTT
TRBJ1-1	.	TRBV18	TRBD1	CASFPSRAGGTEAFF	TGTGCCAGCTTTCCATCCCGGGCAGGGGGCACTGAAGCTTTCTTT
TRBJ1-1	few	TRBV10-3	.	CAISGGGNTEAFF	TGTGCCATCAGTGGAGGGGGGAACACTGAAGCTTTCTTT
TRBJ2-7	.	TRBV5-1	TRBD1	CASSLDRGRYEQYF	TGCGCCAGCAGCTTGGACAGGGGAAGATACGAGCAGTACTTC
TRBJ2-2	.	TRBV11-3	.	CASSSQTTTGELFF	TGTGCCAGCAGCTCCCAGACTACAACCGGGGAGCTGTTTTTT
TRBJ2-1	.	TRBV14	TRBD2	CASSQASGYNEQFF	TGTGCCAGCAGCCAAGCTAGCGGCTACAATGAGCAGTTCTTC
TRBJ1-2	.	TRBV19	.	CASRAQGDYGYTF	TGTGCCAGTAGGGCACAGGGCGACTATGGCTACACCTTC
TRBJ2-3	.	TRBV5-4	TRBD2	CASSRLAGGMGTDTQYF	TGTGCCAGCAGCCGTCTAGCGGGAGGTATGGGCACAGATACGCAGTATTTT
TRBJ2-7	once	TRBV5-4	TRBD1	CASSLGDRDEQYF	TGTGCCAGCAGCTTGGGGGACAGGGACGAGCAGTACTTC
TRBJ1-3	.	TRBV4-1	TRBD1	CASSPIGQGGSGNTIYF	TGCGCCAGCAGCCCCATAGGACAGGGGGGCTCTGGAAACACCATATATTTT
TRBJ2-2	.	TRBV2	TRBD1	CASRRTGNTGELFF	TGTGCCAGCAGGAGGACAGGAAACACCGGGGAGCTGTTTTTT
TRBJ2-1	few	TRBV5-1	TRBD1	CASRAQGADNEQFF	TGTGCCAGCAGGGCGCAGGGGGCGGACAATGAGCAGTTCTTC
TRBJ2-3	.	TRBV6-5	.	CASSSSADTQYF	TGTGCCAGCAGTTCTTCAGCAGATACGCAGTATTTT
TRBJ2-5	.	TRBV11-3	TRBD1	CASSLFGQGDRETQYF	TGTGCCAGCAGCTTATTTGGGCAGGGGGATAGAGAGACCCAGTACTTC
TRBJ1-3	.	TRBV7-2	.	CASSLEGGNSGNTIYF	TGTGCCAGCAGCTTAGAGGGGGGGAACTCTGGAAACACCATATATTTT
TRBJ1-2	few	TRBV20-1	.	CSATGYTF	TGCAGTGCTACGGGCTACACCTTC
TRBJ2-3	.	TRBV5-1	.	CASSLVLGGGGSTDTQYF	TGCGCCAGCAGCTTGGTCTTGGGCGGGGGCGGAAGCACAGATACGCAGTATTTT
TRBJ2-3	.	TRBV19	TRBD2	CASSGKRLASGTDTQYF	TGTGCCAGTAGTGGAAAGAGACTAGCGTCGGGCACAGATACGCAGTATTTT
TRBJ1-6	.	TRBV9	TRBD1	CASSVEGTGNSPLHF	TGTGCCAGCAGCGTAGAAGGGACAGGGAATTCACCCCTCCACTTT
TRBJ2-1	.	TRBV18	TRBD2	CASSPGLAGGNYNEQFF	TGTGCCAGCTCACCGGGCCTAGCGGGAGGTAACTACAATGAGCAGTTCTTC
TRBJ1-3	.	TRBV5-1	TRBD1	CASQAGTGSGNTIYF	TGCGCCAGCCAGGCTGGGACAGGGTCTGGAAACACCATATATTTT
TRBJ1-2	.	TRBV28	TRBD1	CASSLSTGANYGYTF	TGTGCCAGCAGTTTATCAACAGGGGCTAACTATGGCTACACCTTC
TRBJ1-2	.	TRBV4-3	TRBD1	CASSQDRFAGGYGYTF	TGCGCCAGCAGCCAAGATCGGTTTGCAGGGGGATATGGCTACACCTTC
TRBJ2-1	few	TRBV4-3	.	CASSQDLSRVAGKFF	TGCGCCAGCAGCCAAGATCTGTCACGAGTGGCAGGAAAGTTCTTC
TRBJ2-2	.	TRBV11-2	.	CASGALLTGELFF	TGTGCCAGCGGGGCACTACTCACCGGGGAGCTGTTTTTT